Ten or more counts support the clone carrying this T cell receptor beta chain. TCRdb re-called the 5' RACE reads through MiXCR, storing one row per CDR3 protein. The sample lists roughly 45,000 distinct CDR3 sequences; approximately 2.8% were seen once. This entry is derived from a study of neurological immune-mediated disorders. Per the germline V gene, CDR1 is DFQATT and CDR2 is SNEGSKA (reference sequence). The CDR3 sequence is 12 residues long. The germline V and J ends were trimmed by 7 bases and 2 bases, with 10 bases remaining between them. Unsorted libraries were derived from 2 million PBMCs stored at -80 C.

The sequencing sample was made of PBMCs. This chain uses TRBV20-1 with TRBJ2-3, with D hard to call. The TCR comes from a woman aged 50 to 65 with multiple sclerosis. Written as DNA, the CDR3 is TGCAGTGTCCTTGGACCCACAGATACGCAGTATTTT. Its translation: CSVLGPTDTQYF.